The sequence of this TCR beta chain was determined in a study of CD8 T cells in Susac syndrome. The germline V gene encodes CDR1 SNHLY and CDR2 FYNNEI. This CDR3 is 17 amino acids long. V was pared by 3 bases and J by 1 base, with 7 bases of the junction left unmatched. Random hexamers primed reverse transcription of about 0.45 to 1 ug RNA. TCRdb re-derived calls from the immunoSEQ multiplex PCR reads in MiXCR, one entry per CDR3 protein. The table lists some 200,000 distinct CDR3 sequences, 90% to 97% of them singletons, with approximately 0.089% in the top ten. The source of this sequence is a human donor with Susac syndrome. The chain couples TRBV2 to TRBJ2-5, with 11 bases fitting TRBD2. Source material: CD4+ T cells from PBMCs. This CDR3 reads CASSDLGLAVIQETQYF. The CDR3, as DNA: TGTGCCAGCAGTGACTTGGGACTAGCGGTGATCCAAGAGACCCAGTACTTC. Full variable domain (remainder filled in from reference TRBV2 and TRBJ2-5): EPEVTQTPSHQVTQMGQEVILRCVPISNHLYFYWYRQILGQKVEFLVSFYNNEISEKSEIFDDQFSVERPDGSNFTLKIRSTKLEDSAMYFCASSDLGLAVIQETQYFGPGTRLLVL.